These 11 T cell receptor beta chains were sequenced from one sample in a study of cytomegalovirus exposure and HLA in healthy donors. The PCR ran on 60 Vbeta and 13 Jbeta primers. Clones were sequenced by immunoSEQ multiplex PCR, and TCRdb holds only the in-frame ones, with some missing. The profile covers about 160,000 clones, with 70% to 80% appearing a single time and around 1.9% taken by the ten largest. Sample: PBMCs. These receptors were obtained from a man in his forties in good health and CMV-seronegative.

This clone has just a few counts. A junction boundary mismatches the germline segment, possibly from a read error. V usage is TRBV7-2 and J usage is TRBJ1-2; D is unclear. The CDR3 extends over 14 amino acids. Germline V lookup: CDR1 SGHTA, CDR2 FQGNSA. The CDR3 DNA reads TGTGCCAGCAGCCTAGCCGGAGTGCCCTATGGCTACACCTTC. Translation: CASSLAGVPYGYTF.

This clone was observed a single time. CDR3 nucleotides: TGTGCCAGTTTTAGCGGGAGTAGCTACAATGAGCAGTTCTTC. Translated, it gives CASFSGSSYNEQFF. This rearrangement joins TRBV28 to TRBJ2-1; the match to TRBD2 covers 9 bases. V shed 9 bases and J 3 bases; nucleotides not matched to a gene: 6. The germline V gene encodes CDR1 MDHEN and CDR2 SYDVKM. The CDR3 consists of 14 residues.

DNA for the CDR3: TGTGCCAGCACGACAGGGGTCAATGAGCAGTTCTTC. It encodes CASTTGVNEQFF. The chain carries TRBV27 and TRBJ2-1, with TRBD1 matching over 8 bases. The CDR3 loop spans 12 amino acids. The V gene end was trimmed by 7 bases and the J gene end by 6 bases; junction bases not matched to a gene: 2. CDR1 MNHEY and CDR2 SMNVEV come from the germline V gene (reference sequence).

The chain joins TRBV7-2 to TRBJ2-7, with TRBD2 as a possible D gene (5 bases). The CDR3 totals 14 residues. V lost 4 bases to trimming and J lost 5 bases, with 15 bases between them. The V gene's germline CDR1 is SGHTA and CDR2 FQGNSA. The CDR3 is CASSSRGPVHEQYF. As DNA, the CDR3 is TGTGCCAGCAGCTCCCGAGGGCCGGTCCACGAGCAGTACTTC. Based on the CDR3 plus reference TRBV7-2 and TRBJ2-7, the full variable domain is GAGVSQSPSNKVTEKGKDVELRCDPISGHTALYWYRQSLGQGLEFLIYFQGNSAPDKSGLPSDRFSAERTGGSVSTLTIQRTQQEDSAVYLCASSSRGPVHEQYFGPGTRLTVT.

This chain joins TRBV28 and TRBJ1-2; TRBD1 is a possible D gene (6 bases). CDR1 is MDHEN, CDR2 SYDVKM, per germline. The germline V and J ends were trimmed by 9 bases and 5 bases, with 16 bases remaining between them. This CDR3 has 13 residues. CDR3 bases: TGTGCCAGTGGGGGCGTGGGGTTATATGGCTACACCTTC. It translates to CASGGVGLYGYTF.

V usage is TRBV30 and J usage is TRBJ2-5, with 8 bases aligning to TRBD2. Losses at the gene ends were 6 bases for V and 3 bases for J; bases not matched to a gene: 3. The CDR3 is 12 residues long. Germline V gene sequence: CDR1 GTSNPN, CDR2 SVGIG (reference sequence). The CDR3 loop reads CACRGGEETQYF. CDR3 nucleotides: TGTGCCTGCCGGGGGGGTGAAGAGACCCAGTACTTC.

The V and J genes are TRBV9 and TRBJ2-5; TRBD2 agrees at 8 bases. The length of the CDR3 is 15 residues. The germline V gene has CDR1 SGDLS and CDR2 YYNGEE. V was clipped by 0 bases and J by 4 bases; unmatched bases: 5. CDR3 loop: CASSVAGGPVETQYF. The CDR3, as DNA: TGTGCCAGCAGCGTAGCGGGAGGGCCGGTAGAGACCCAGTACTTC.

This clone has a single count. The chain has TRBV6-1 and TRBJ1-5; perhaps TRBD1 as D (5 bases). Per germline, CDR1 MNHNS and CDR2 SASEGT. This CDR3 has 15 amino acids. V was trimmed by 4 bases and J by 4 bases, leaving 14 bases between them. The chain's CDR3 is CASSVTTALNQPQHF. In DNA form, the CDR3 reads TGTGCCAGCAGTGTTACGACAGCCTTAAATCAGCCCCAGCATTTT.

The chain carries TRBV4-1 and TRBJ1-4; D not resolved. Trimming took 8 bases from V and 5 from J, leaving 15 bases between them. The CDR3 runs to 14 residues. Germline CDR1 reads MGHRA; CDR2 reads YSYEKL. CDR3 bases: TGCGCCAGCGAACTATACGGAGGAAATGAAAAACTGTTTTTT. This codes for CASELYGGNEKLFF.

This chain uses TRBV11-3 with TRBJ2-5, with 8 bases that match TRBD2. Looked up from germline, CDR1 is SGHNT and CDR2 is YENEEA. Trimming removed 4 bases from V and 5 bases from J; junction bases left unmatched: 15. The CDR3 extends over 17 amino acids. This chain's CDR3 is CASSSPGVAGPRETQYF. The CDR3 DNA reads TGTGCCAGCAGCTCACCTGGGGTAGCGGGACCTCGGGAGACCCAGTACTTC.

In its sample, this clone was seen a few times. J is TRBJ2-7 and V is TRBV6-5; perhaps TRBD1 as D (6 bases). This CDR3 contains 15 residues. Trimming removed 4 bases at V and 1 base at J, with 14 bases between. Per germline, CDR1 MNHEY and CDR2 SVGAGI. CDR3 sequence reads: CASSSTGQVSYEQYF. The CDR3 DNA sequence: TGTGCCAGCAGTTCAACAGGGCAGGTGTCCTACGAGCAGTACTTC.